This T cell receptor (beta chain) is drawn from a study of CD8+ T cells in alopecia areata. Looking at the study overall: Each day, treated patients took oral tofacitinib twice, at 5 to 10 mg per dose. Study outcomes and limitations: Compared with normal scalp, lesional scalp had higher clonality and more expanded CD8+ clones. Among patients, TCR sharing was less clear than in mice, a difference possibly due in part to HLA diversity in the patient population.

As part of sample collection, lesional scalp punch biopsies and peripheral blood were taken from alopecia areata patients. cDNA reverse transcribed from extracted RNA served as the sequencing template. The method was immunoSEQ multiplex PCR; TCRdb's version includes in-frame clones alone and lacks a portion of them. This table holds around 140,000 clones, more than 40% found once. Regarding this clone: The antigen is not known.

The CDR3 is 14 residues long. V dropped 11 bases and J dropped 7; count of bases not matched to a gene: 12. CDR1 and CDR2 (germline): SNHLY, FYNNEI. The chain carries TRBV2 and TRBJ2-7; TRBD1 matches at 12 bases. The material sequenced was CD4+ T cells sorted from blood. This sequence was found in a human donor with alopecia areata. CDR3 bases: TGTGCCGGAAACCGGGACAGGGGGCGCCTGGAGCAGTACTTC. Its translation: CAGNRDRGRLEQYF.